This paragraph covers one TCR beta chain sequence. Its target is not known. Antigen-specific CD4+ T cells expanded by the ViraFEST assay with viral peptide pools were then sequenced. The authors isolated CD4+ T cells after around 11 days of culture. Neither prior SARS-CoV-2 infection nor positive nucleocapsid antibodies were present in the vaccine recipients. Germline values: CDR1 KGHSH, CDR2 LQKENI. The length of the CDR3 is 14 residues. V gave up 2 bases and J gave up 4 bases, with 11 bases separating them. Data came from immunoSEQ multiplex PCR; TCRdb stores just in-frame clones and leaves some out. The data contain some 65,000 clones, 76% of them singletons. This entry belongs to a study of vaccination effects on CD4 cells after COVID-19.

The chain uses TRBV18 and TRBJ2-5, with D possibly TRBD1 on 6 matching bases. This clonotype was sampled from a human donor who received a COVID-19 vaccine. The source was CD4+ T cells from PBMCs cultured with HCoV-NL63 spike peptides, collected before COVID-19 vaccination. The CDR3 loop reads CASSPSPGVETQYF. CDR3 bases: TGTGCCAGCTCACCATCGCCAGGGGTAGAGACCCAGTACTTC.